This T cell receptor (beta chain) came from a study of blood T cell repertoires in COVID-19. Study-level background: Collection of acute and convalescent COVID-19 samples took place in the United States, Italy and Spain.

This CDR3 region has 17 residues. Germline V CDR1 and CDR2: LGHDT, YNNKEL (reference sequence). V dropped 1 base and J dropped 0 bases, with 13 bases sitting between them. Original handling: Nucleated cell counts were estimated from reference gene primer amplification. Here immunoSEQ multiplex PCR was the method, and the copy in TCRdb shows in-frame clones only, minus some. The DNA was the basis for D and trimming; V, J and clone size are from that table. Of 400,000 to 500,000 clones listed, over 75% are singletons. The clonotype originates from a woman aged 18-29 years who had been exposed to COVID-19. The specimen sequenced was PBMCs or T cells enriched from blood (not recorded which). This chain links TRBV3-1 (or the pseudogene TRBV3-2) with TRBJ1-3; D is uncertain. Here the CDR3 reads CASSQAPQASSGNTIYF. In nucleotides, the CDR3 is TGTGCCAGCAGCCAAGCCCCCCAGGCGAGCTCTGGAAACACCATATATTTT.